This T cell receptor (beta chain) was sequenced in a study of blood T cell repertoires in COVID-19. Across the study: In each case, the material was cDNA or gDNA derived from T cells, B-cell-depleted T cells, or PBMCs.

V gave up 5 bases and J gave up 7 bases; unmatched junction bases: 4. The CDR3 is made up of 13 amino acids. In germline, CDR1 is SGHNT, CDR2 YENEEA. Per the study methods: Reference gene primer amplification gave nucleated cell count estimates. TCRdb keeps only in-frame clones here, not all; method: immunoSEQ multiplex PCR. The D gene and trimming were derived from the DNA, and the V and J assignments and clone size from that table. The sample comprises about 130,000 clones, approximately 80% of which are singletons, and 10% to 15% rests with the top ten. Input material: peripheral blood. The gene calls are TRBV11-3 and TRBJ1-2; 10 nucleotides line up with TRBD1. The TCR was taken from a woman aged 55-69 years with acute or convalescent COVID-19. The CDR3 nucleotides read TGTGCCAGCAGCCGGACAGGGGGAAGTGGCTACACCTTC. Translated: CASSRTGGSGYTF.